The present T cell receptor (beta chain) was sequenced within a study of T cell changes during pregnancy in multiple sclerosis. This CDR3 is 15 amino acids long. V shed 0 bases and J shed 4 bases, with 12 bases lying between them. Germline V lookup: CDR1 SGHDT, CDR2 YYEEEE. Repertoires were generated with immunoSEQ multiplex PCR, while TCRdb's copy carries only in-frame clones and drops some. Of under 55,000 clones in the sample, roughly 94% were seen once. Sequencing used CD4+ T cells from peripheral blood mononuclear cells, obtained in the third trimester of pregnancy. This sequence joins TRBV5-6 and TRBJ2-3; D possibly corresponds to TRBD1 (6 bases). This clonotype was obtained from a female donor with multiple sclerosis, enrolled in a pregnancy study. CDR3 in DNA: TGTGCCAGCAGCTTGGAACAGGGTTCGGCAGATACGCAGTATTTT. Its protein product is CASSLEQGSADTQYF.